This is a list of T cell receptor beta chains from one sample in a study of blood T cell repertoires in COVID-19. The method was immunoSEQ multiplex PCR; TCRdb's version includes in-frame clones alone and lacks a portion of them. The sample lists 140,000 to 150,000 clones, roughly 84% seen once, with approximately 40% in the top ten. What was sequenced was peripheral blood. Every receptor here comes from a human donor in a cohort sampled during active COVID-19. The CDR3 runs from the conserved cysteine through the conserved F or W. The D gene is left open where the match is weak. Only part of the rows carry a size: once, few, many, or a class if the clone is expanded.

d_gene: TRBD1; abundance: .; v_gene: TRBV29-1; j_gene: TRBJ2-3; CDR3nt: TGCAGCGTTGTCTGGCTGGGACAGGGGGTAGATACGCAGTATTTT; CDR3aa: CSVVWLGQGVDTQYF
d_gene: .; abundance: .; v_gene: TRBV4-1; j_gene: TRBJ1-5; CDR3nt: TGCGCCAGCAGCCGGCGGGAGGGTAGGGATCAGCCCCAGCATTTT; CDR3aa: CASSRREGRDQPQHF
d_gene: TRBD1; abundance: .; v_gene: TRBV19; j_gene: TRBJ1-2; CDR3nt: TGTGCCAGTAGTATAGGTGCTCTTCGACAGGGGGCAATCTACTATGGCTACACCTTC; CDR3aa: CASSIGALRQGAIYYGYTF
d_gene: .; abundance: .; v_gene: TRBV27; j_gene: TRBJ1-5; CDR3nt: TGTGCCAGCAGCGGCGGGGGAGGCAATCAGCCCCAGCATTTT; CDR3aa: CASSGGGGNQPQHF
d_gene: TRBD2; abundance: .; v_gene: TRBV5-1; j_gene: TRBJ2-3; CDR3nt: TGCGCCAGCAGCCCCCTCCCGGGACTAGCGGGGGCGGATACGCAGTATTTT; CDR3aa: CASSPLPGLAGADTQYF
d_gene: .; abundance: .; v_gene: TRBV11-2; j_gene: TRBJ1-4; CDR3nt: TGTGCCAGCAGGCCGGCGGGGGGAGGAGAAAAACTGTTTTTT; CDR3aa: CASRPAGGGEKLFF
d_gene: .; abundance: few; v_gene: TRBV21-1; j_gene: TRBJ1-1; CDR3nt: TGTGCCAGCAGCAGCCCTGGGAGAAACACTGAAGCTTTCTTT; CDR3aa: CASSSPGRNTEAFF
d_gene: TRBD1; abundance: few; v_gene: TRBV29-1; j_gene: TRBJ2-2; CDR3nt: TGCAGCGCGTTAGGCGGGTCAGGGGGCAACACCGGGGAGCTGTTTTTT; CDR3aa: CSALGGSGGNTGELFF
d_gene: .; abundance: .; v_gene: TRBV6-1; j_gene: TRBJ1-5; CDR3nt: TGTGCCAGCAGTCAAGAGTACAGGGTAGGAAATCAGCCCCAGCATTTT; CDR3aa: CASSQEYRVGNQPQHF
d_gene: TRBD2; abundance: .; v_gene: TRBV19; j_gene: TRBJ2-3; CDR3nt: TGTGCCAGTAGTAGGCAGAGGCTAGCGGAAAGCACAGATACGCAGTATTTT; CDR3aa: CASSRQRLAESTDTQYF
d_gene: .; abundance: .; v_gene: TRBV30; j_gene: TRBJ1-4; CDR3nt: TGTGCCTGGAGAGTCGGCAGGGGTGTTGAAAAACTGTTTTTT; CDR3aa: CAWRVGRGVEKLFF
d_gene: TRBD2; abundance: .; v_gene: TRBV7-2; j_gene: TRBJ2-3; CDR3nt: TGTGCCAGCAGCCCTACTAGCGGGGCGGCAGATACGCAGTATTTT; CDR3aa: CASSPTSGAADTQYF
d_gene: TRBD1; abundance: once; v_gene: TRBV29-1; j_gene: TRBJ2-5; CDR3nt: TGCAGCGTCCCCTCCAGGGGGAGCACGGCGACCCAGTACTTC; CDR3aa: CSVPSRGSTATQYF
d_gene: .; abundance: .; v_gene: TRBV2; j_gene: TRBJ2-7; CDR3nt: TGTGCCAGCACCGAGGAAGTTACCTACGAGCAGTACTTC; CDR3aa: CASTEEVTYEQYF
d_gene: TRBD2; abundance: .; v_gene: TRBV18; j_gene: TRBJ2-2; CDR3nt: TGTGCCAGCTCACCGGTGGATGGGAGGGGCCGTCGAGGGGAGCTGTTTTTT; CDR3aa: CASSPVDGRGRRGELFF
d_gene: TRBD1; abundance: .; v_gene: TRBV7-2; j_gene: TRBJ1-2; CDR3nt: TGTGCCAGCAGCCCGGGGACAGGGTATGGCTACACCTTC; CDR3aa: CASSPGTGYGYTF
d_gene: .; abundance: .; v_gene: TRBV20-1; j_gene: TRBJ2-5; CDR3nt: TGCAGTGCTAGCGAGGAGACCCAGTACTTC; CDR3aa: CSASEETQYF
d_gene: .; abundance: .; v_gene: TRBV5-1; j_gene: TRBJ2-3; CDR3nt: TGCGCCAGCAGCTTGGTTCCGCCAGGACCGAGGGCAGATACGCAGTATTTT; CDR3aa: CASSLVPPGPRADTQYF
d_gene: TRBD1; abundance: .; v_gene: TRBV7-6; j_gene: TRBJ2-7; CDR3nt: TGTGCCAGCAGCCCCCGGACAGGGCCATACGAGCAGTACTTC; CDR3aa: CASSPRTGPYEQYF
d_gene: .; abundance: once; v_gene: TRBV11-3; j_gene: TRBJ2-2; CDR3nt: TGTGCCAGCAGCTTAGATTTGAGTGTCACCGGGGAGCTGTTTTTT; CDR3aa: CASSLDLSVTGELFF
d_gene: .; abundance: .; v_gene: TRBV5-6; j_gene: TRBJ2-7; CDR3nt: TGTGCCAGCAGCTTGGCGGCCTACGAGCAGTACTTC; CDR3aa: CASSLAAYEQYF
d_gene: .; abundance: .; v_gene: TRBV15; j_gene: TRBJ1-1; CDR3nt: TGTGCCACCAGCAGAGGCGGAGGGAGGAACACTGAAGCTTTCTTT; CDR3aa: CATSRGGGRNTEAFF
d_gene: TRBD2; abundance: .; v_gene: TRBV29-1; j_gene: TRBJ2-7; CDR3nt: TGCAGCGTTACTTTCGGCGGGGGAAGCAACGAGCAGTACTTC; CDR3aa: CSVTFGGGSNEQYF
d_gene: TRBD1; abundance: .; v_gene: TRBV30; j_gene: TRBJ2-2; CDR3nt: TGTGCCTGGAGAGACAGGGGGCGAGGAGACACCGGGGAGCTGTTTTTT; CDR3aa: CAWRDRGRGDTGELFF
d_gene: .; abundance: .; v_gene: TRBV6-2/TRBV6-3; j_gene: TRBJ2-3; CDR3nt: TGTGCCAGCAGTTACCCCCCGGCTAGCGAAGATACGCAGTATTTT; CDR3aa: CASSYPPASEDTQYF
d_gene: .; abundance: .; v_gene: TRBV27; j_gene: TRBJ1-6; CDR3nt: TGTGCCAGCAGTTTCGCTAGCTCCTATAATTCACCCCTCCACTTT; CDR3aa: CASSFASSYNSPLHF
d_gene: .; abundance: .; v_gene: TRBV7-9; j_gene: TRBJ1-5; CDR3nt: TGTGCCAGCACCGTGGGCGATCAGCCCCAGCATTTT; CDR3aa: CASTVGDQPQHF
d_gene: .; abundance: .; v_gene: TRBV7-9; j_gene: TRBJ2-7; CDR3nt: TGTGCCAGCAGCCCCGGGGGTTACGAGCAGTACTTC; CDR3aa: CASSPGGYEQYF
d_gene: TRBD1; abundance: .; v_gene: TRBV28; j_gene: TRBJ1-2; CDR3nt: TGTGCCAGCAGTTTCGGGACAGGGTATGGCTACACCTTC; CDR3aa: CASSFGTGYGYTF
d_gene: .; abundance: .; v_gene: TRBV5-8; j_gene: TRBJ1-2; CDR3nt: TGTGCCAGCAGCTTGGACGTTTCGGGGGGTGGCTACACCTTC; CDR3aa: CASSLDVSGGGYTF
d_gene: TRBD1; abundance: .; v_gene: TRBV7-6; j_gene: TRBJ1-2; CDR3nt: TGTGCCAGCAGCCCACAACCCGGGACAGCTAACTATGGCTACACCTTC; CDR3aa: CASSPQPGTANYGYTF
d_gene: .; abundance: .; v_gene: TRBV28; j_gene: TRBJ1-3; CDR3nt: TGTGCCAGCAGTCCGGACATGGGATTCTCTGGAAACACCATATATTTT; CDR3aa: CASSPDMGFSGNTIYF
d_gene: .; abundance: few; v_gene: TRBV15; j_gene: TRBJ1-4; CDR3nt: TGTGCCACCAGCAGAGTGGCGGGATCTAATGAAAAACTGTTTTTT; CDR3aa: CATSRVAGSNEKLFF
d_gene: .; abundance: .; v_gene: TRBV4-1; j_gene: TRBJ1-1; CDR3nt: TGCGCCAGCAGGTTGGACAGTGGAAACACTGAAGCTTTCTTT; CDR3aa: CASRLDSGNTEAFF
d_gene: .; abundance: .; v_gene: TRBV7-2; j_gene: TRBJ2-7; CDR3nt: TGTGCCAGCAGCCGCCCCCTAAGCGAGCAGTACTTC; CDR3aa: CASSRPLSEQYF
d_gene: TRBD2; abundance: .; v_gene: TRBV19; j_gene: TRBJ2-3; CDR3nt: TGTGCCAGTAACCCGACTAGCGGGAACACAGATACGCAGTATTTT; CDR3aa: CASNPTSGNTDTQYF
d_gene: TRBD2; abundance: .; v_gene: TRBV20-1; j_gene: TRBJ2-5; CDR3nt: TGCAGTGCTAGTGGGGTCCCTAGCGGGGTGGAGACCCAGTACTTC; CDR3aa: CSASGVPSGVETQYF
d_gene: .; abundance: .; v_gene: TRBV6-2/TRBV6-3; j_gene: TRBJ1-5; CDR3nt: TGTGCCAGCAGTTACGGTCCGGTTAGCAATCAGCCCCAGCATTTT; CDR3aa: CASSYGPVSNQPQHF
d_gene: TRBD1; abundance: .; v_gene: TRBV5-4; j_gene: TRBJ2-5; CDR3nt: TGTGCCAGCAGCCCAACAGGGGAGCGGGAGACCCAGTACTTC; CDR3aa: CASSPTGERETQYF
d_gene: .; abundance: .; v_gene: TRBV7-9; j_gene: TRBJ2-3; CDR3nt: TGTGCCAGCAGCTTAGGGGAGGTCAGGGGCACAGATACGCAGTATTTT; CDR3aa: CASSLGEVRGTDTQYF
d_gene: .; abundance: .; v_gene: TRBV5-1; j_gene: TRBJ2-1; CDR3nt: TGCGCCAGCAGCTTGGCCACTAGCTACAATGAGCAGTTCTTC; CDR3aa: CASSLATSYNEQFF
d_gene: .; abundance: .; v_gene: TRBV6-6; j_gene: TRBJ1-4; CDR3nt: TGTGCCAGCAGTTACGGAGGGAATGAAAAACTGTTTTTT; CDR3aa: CASSYGGNEKLFF
d_gene: .; abundance: .; v_gene: TRBV5-4; j_gene: TRBJ1-6; CDR3nt: TGTGCCAGCAGCTGGGGGGTGTTGAGGAATTCACCCCTCCACTTT; CDR3aa: CASSWGVLRNSPLHF
d_gene: TRBD1; abundance: .; v_gene: TRBV14; j_gene: TRBJ2-5; CDR3nt: TGTGCCAGCAGCCGAGTGGACAGGGGCGGGGAGACCCAGTACTTC; CDR3aa: CASSRVDRGGETQYF
d_gene: .; abundance: .; v_gene: TRBV7-2; j_gene: TRBJ1-2; CDR3nt: TGTGCCAGCAGCCGCCCTCTAGGGGGGGAAGGCTACACCTTC; CDR3aa: CASSRPLGGEGYTF
d_gene: .; abundance: .; v_gene: TRBV28; j_gene: TRBJ1-6; CDR3nt: TGTGCCAGCAGTTTAGGACTGCTCGGGAATTCACCCCTCCACTTT; CDR3aa: CASSLGLLGNSPLHF
d_gene: TRBD1; abundance: .; v_gene: TRBV5-1; j_gene: TRBJ2-5; CDR3nt: TGCGCCAGCAGCCCGGGACAGGTCCGGGAGACCCAGTACTTC; CDR3aa: CASSPGQVRETQYF
d_gene: .; abundance: .; v_gene: TRBV19; j_gene: TRBJ1-5; CDR3nt: TGTGCCAGTAGTGGAGGGAATCAGCCCCAGCATTTT; CDR3aa: CASSGGNQPQHF
d_gene: TRBD1; abundance: .; v_gene: TRBV11-2; j_gene: TRBJ1-1; CDR3nt: TGTGCCAGCACCCTCTGGGACAGGGGCACTGAAGCTTTCTTT; CDR3aa: CASTLWDRGTEAFF
d_gene: TRBD1; abundance: .; v_gene: TRBV6-6; j_gene: TRBJ1-2; CDR3nt: TGTGCCAGCAGTCCCCCGGACAGGGACTATGGCTACACCTTC; CDR3aa: CASSPPDRDYGYTF